This T cell receptor (beta chain) was captured in a study of STAT5B mutations in CD4+ large granular lymphocyte leukemia. Study results and caveats: CD4-sorted patient repertoires seemed more clonal than healthy CD4+ repertoires.

Germline values: CDR1 SEHNR, CDR2 FQNEAQ (reference sequence). V was clipped by 1 base and J by 6 bases; unmatched bases: 4. The CDR3 covers 14 residues. Points on this clone: Antigen unknown.

The data were produced by immunoSEQ multiplex PCR, yet TCRdb's version contains in-frame clones alone and is incomplete. The table shows 45,000 to 55,000 clones, with approximately 70% occurring only once. The receptor's source is a human donor in good health. Input material: CD4+ T cells from blood buffy coats. The V gene is TRBV7-9, the J gene TRBJ2-3; 7 bases agree with TRBD1. The CDR3 coding sequence is TGTGCCAGCAGCTTAGATGAGGGGGCCGATACGCAGTATTTT. It yields the protein CASSLDEGADTQYF.